This TCR beta chain was profiled in a study of shared clonotypes between healthy human individuals. Adult donors, all healthy and HIV-negative, had no recent acute infections or vaccinations. Note on this clone: Its antigen remains unknown.

V was trimmed by 1 base and J by 5 bases, leaving 12 bases between them. The CDR3 consists of 16 residues. CDR1 and CDR2 (germline): KGHSH, LQKENI. This table comes from immunoSEQ multiplex PCR, and its TCRdb copy is limited to in-frame clones, with some not included. In the table there are some 2.1 million clones, 90% to 95% of which are singletons. General study points: The rarefaction results pointed to incomplete sorted-subset sequencing despite large depth.

The clonotype originates from a man younger than 30 in good health. The sequencing input was naive CD4+ T cells sorted from blood. Subset of the sample: CD45RA+ positively selected. The V call is TRBV18, the J call TRBJ1-6; a weak D match, TRBD1 (5 bases). CDR3 in amino acids: CASSPHGTGNNSPLHF. The CDR3, as DNA: TGTGCCAGCTCACCACACGGGACGGGAAATAATTCACCCCTCCACTTT.